These T cell receptor beta chains were read from a single sample in a study of long-term antiretroviral therapy in people with HIV. Sequencing used immunoSEQ multiplex PCR; TCRdb keeps in-frame clones, though not all of them. The sample lists about 16,000 clones, more than 75% occurring once. Sequenced material: unsorted PBMCs, taken 0.5 years after starting antiretroviral therapy. Receptors originate from a woman aged 40 to 49 with HIV. Each CDR3 is given with its conserved first and last residue. The order of the fields is D gene, J gene, clone size, V gene, CDR3 protein, CDR3 DNA. D genes are given only for firm matches. Some rows have no size entry. The others give once, few or many, or a class for an expanded clone.

TRBD2	TRBJ2-1	-	TRBV23-1	CAPLGLAAIYNEQFF	TGCGCCCCCCTCGGCCTAGCGGCCATCTACAATGAGCAGTTCTTC
TRBD2	TRBJ2-5	-	TRBV5-1	CASSRKYSGSKETQYF	TGCGCCAGCAGCCGAAAATACAGCGGGAGCAAGGAGACCCAGTACTTC
TRBD2	TRBJ2-1	-	TRBV7-9	CASSPGGTSGRSYNEQFF	TGTGCCAGCAGCCCAGGTGGGACTAGCGGGCGCTCCTACAATGAGCAGTTCTTC
-	TRBJ1-5	once	TRBV10-3	CAISESYLGSNQPQHF	TGTGCCATCAGTGAGTCGTACCTTGGGAGCAATCAGCCCCAGCATTTT
TRBD1	TRBJ1-5	-	TRBV6-5	CASSRTGGDLGPQHF	TGTGCCAGCAGTCGGACAGGGGGCGACCTAGGGCCCCAGCATTTT
-	TRBJ1-3	-	TRBV12-1	CASSPAPGQTLLSGNTIYF	TGTGCCAGCAGCCCGGCTCCGGGACAGACACTCCTCTCTGGAAACACCATATATTTT
TRBD2	TRBJ2-1	-	TRBV5-1	CASSLLAGTNEQFF	TGCGCCAGCAGCTTACTAGCGGGGACGAATGAGCAGTTCTTC
-	TRBJ2-1	-	TRBV2	CASSLSNEQFF	TGTGCCAGCAGTCTATCCAATGAGCAGTTCTTC
-	TRBJ2-1	-	TRBV5-6	CASSRAGIRRYNEQFF	TGTGCCAGCAGCCGAGCGGGTATCCGTCGGTACAATGAGCAGTTCTTC
TRBD1	TRBJ1-1	-	TRBV6-5	CASSYSGGVTEAFF	TGTGCCAGCAGTTACTCAGGGGGCGTCACTGAAGCTTTCTTT
TRBD1	TRBJ1-2	-	TRBV28	CASSLQATGVDGYTF	TGTGCCAGCAGTTTACAAGCAACAGGGGTGGATGGCTACACCTTC